A single TCR beta chain is shown here with its context. Its antigen is as yet unknown. The donors were members of the validation cohort, which comprised about 130 subjects and was separate from the first cohort of around 700 subjects. Generated by immunoSEQ multiplex PCR, the TCRdb table keeps only in-frame clones and is missing some. This sample has approximately 200,000 clones; more than 65% occur once, and the top ten carry roughly 13%. The source of the sample is a study of cytomegalovirus exposure and HLA in healthy donors. Study-level results: Across donors, most TCRs were seen rarely, yet some public ones were widespread. In vitro work confirmed that three CMV-associated chains recognize CMV antigens.

Germline assignment: CDR1 SGHNT and CDR2 YENEEA. CDR3 length equals 15 residues. The V gene end was trimmed by 2 bases and the J gene end by 5 bases; junction bases not matched to a gene: 6. V usage is TRBV11-3 and J usage is TRBJ2-5, with 9 bases aligning to TRBD2. What was sequenced was PBMCs. This receptor was identified in a woman in her twenties or thirties in good health and CMV-seropositive. Written as DNA, the CDR3 is TGTGCCAGCAGCTTACTAGCGGGAAGCTTGGAGACCCAGTACTTC. It specifies CASSLLAGSLETQYF.